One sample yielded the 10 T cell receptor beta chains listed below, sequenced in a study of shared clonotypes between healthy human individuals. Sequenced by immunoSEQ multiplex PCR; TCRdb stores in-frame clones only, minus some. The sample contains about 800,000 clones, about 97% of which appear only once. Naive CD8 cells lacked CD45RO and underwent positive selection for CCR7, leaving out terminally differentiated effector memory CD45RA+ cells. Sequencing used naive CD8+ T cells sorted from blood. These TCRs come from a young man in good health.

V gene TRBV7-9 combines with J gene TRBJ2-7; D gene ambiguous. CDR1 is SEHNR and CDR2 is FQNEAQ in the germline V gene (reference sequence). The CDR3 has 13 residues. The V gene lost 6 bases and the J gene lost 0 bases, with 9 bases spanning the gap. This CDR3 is CASRPRVSYEQYF. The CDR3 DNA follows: TGTGCCAGCAGACCCCGAGTCTCCTACGAGCAGTACTTC.

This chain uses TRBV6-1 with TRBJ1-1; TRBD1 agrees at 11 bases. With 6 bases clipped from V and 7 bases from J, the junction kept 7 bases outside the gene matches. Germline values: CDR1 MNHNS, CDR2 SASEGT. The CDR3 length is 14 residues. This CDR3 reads CASSPGQGENEAFF. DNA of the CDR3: TGTGCCAGCAGCCCGGGACAGGGGGAAAATGAAGCTTTCTTT.

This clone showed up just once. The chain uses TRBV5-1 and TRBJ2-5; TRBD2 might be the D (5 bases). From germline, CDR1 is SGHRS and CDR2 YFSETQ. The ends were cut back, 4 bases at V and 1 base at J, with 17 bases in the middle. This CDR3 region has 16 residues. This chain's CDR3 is CASSHGLLGPQETQYF. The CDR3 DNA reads TGCGCCAGCAGCCACGGACTTCTAGGGCCCCAAGAGACCCAGTACTTC.

The CDR3 nucleotides read TGTGCCAGCAGCTTGAGGGGACAGGGTGTCGGTTACGAGCAGTACTTC. Translating it yields CASSLRGQGVGYEQYF. The J gene is TRBJ2-7, the V gene TRBV5-4, with TRBD1 identical over 9 bases. The CDR3 runs 16 residues. Trimming cost V 1 base and J 4 bases; bases outside gene matches: 9. The germline V gene has CDR1 SGHNT and CDR2 YYREEE (reference sequence).

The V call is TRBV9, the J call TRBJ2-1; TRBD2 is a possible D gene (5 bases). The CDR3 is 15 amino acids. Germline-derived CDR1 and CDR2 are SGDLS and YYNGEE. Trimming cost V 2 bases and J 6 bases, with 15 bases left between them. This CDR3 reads CASSVSGSGINEQFF. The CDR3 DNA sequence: TGTGCCAGCAGCGTGTCGGGGAGCGGTATCAATGAGCAGTTCTTC. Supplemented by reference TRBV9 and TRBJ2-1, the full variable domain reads DSGVTQTPKHLITATGQRVTLRCSPRSGDLSVYWYQQSLDQGLQFLIQYYNGEERAKGNILERFSAQQFPDLHSELNLSSLELGDSALYFCASSVSGSGINEQFFGPGTRLTVL.

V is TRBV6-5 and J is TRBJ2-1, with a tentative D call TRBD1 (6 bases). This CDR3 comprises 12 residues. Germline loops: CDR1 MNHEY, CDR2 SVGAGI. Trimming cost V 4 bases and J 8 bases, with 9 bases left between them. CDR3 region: CASSSQGHEQFF. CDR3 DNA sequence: TGTGCCAGCAGTTCCCAGGGGCATGAGCAGTTCTTC.

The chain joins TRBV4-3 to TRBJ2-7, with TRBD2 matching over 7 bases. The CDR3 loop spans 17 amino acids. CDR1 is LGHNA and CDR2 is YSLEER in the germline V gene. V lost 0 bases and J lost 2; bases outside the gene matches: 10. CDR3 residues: CASSQDPASGLTYEQYF. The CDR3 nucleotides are TGCGCCAGCAGCCAAGATCCGGCTAGCGGTCTAACCTACGAGCAGTACTTC.

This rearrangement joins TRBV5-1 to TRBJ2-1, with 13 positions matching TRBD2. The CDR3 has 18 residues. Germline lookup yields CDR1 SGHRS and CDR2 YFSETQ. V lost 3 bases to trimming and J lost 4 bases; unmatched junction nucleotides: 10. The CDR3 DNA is TGCGCCAGCAGCTACCCACTAGCGGGAGGGCCCGAGTACAATGAGCAGTTCTTC. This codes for CASSYPLAGGPEYNEQFF. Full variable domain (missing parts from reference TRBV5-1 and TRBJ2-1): KAGVTQTPRYLIKTRGQQVTLSCSPISGHRSVSWYQQTPGQGLQFLFEYFSETQRNKGNFPGRFSGRQFSNSRSEMNVSTLELGDSALYLCASSYPLAGGPEYNEQFFGPGTRLTVL.

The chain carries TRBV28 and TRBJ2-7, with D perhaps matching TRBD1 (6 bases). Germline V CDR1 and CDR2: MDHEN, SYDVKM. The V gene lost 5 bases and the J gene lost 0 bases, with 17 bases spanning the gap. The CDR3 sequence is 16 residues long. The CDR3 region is CASSPLAGAPSYEQYF. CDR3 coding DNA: TGTGCCAGCAGTCCCCTCGCAGGGGCCCCCTCCTACGAGCAGTACTTC.

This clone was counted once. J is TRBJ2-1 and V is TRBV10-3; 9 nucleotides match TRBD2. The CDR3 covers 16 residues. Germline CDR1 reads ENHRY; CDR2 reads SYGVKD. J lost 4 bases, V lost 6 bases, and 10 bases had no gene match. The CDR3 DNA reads TGTGCCATCAGGGTAGACAGACTAGCGGATTACAATGAGCAGTTCTTC. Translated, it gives CAIRVDRLADYNEQFF.